This passage covers 14 T cell receptor beta chains from one sample sequenced in a study of control samples from healthy donors and cancer patients. Only in-frame clones appear in the TCRdb table, and some are missing; sequencing was by immunoSEQ multiplex PCR. The repertoire holds 150,000 to 200,000 clones, with approximately 92% as singletons. The material sequenced was blood. The source is a woman between 40 and 50 years old in good health.

The chain is built from TRBV5-5 and TRBJ2-7, with D unclear. This CDR3 spans 15 amino acids. CDR1 is SGHKS, CDR2 YYEKEE, per germline (reference sequence). V lost 1 base and J lost 0, with 11 bases in between. CDR3 sequence (DNA): TGTGCCAGCAGCTTGTTGTTGAGAGACTCCTACGAGCAGTACTTC. It translates to CASSLLLRDSYEQYF.

This clone appeared once. The rearrangement uses TRBV10-3 and TRBJ1-1, with D unresolved. The CDR3 has 13 residues. Germline CDR1 and CDR2: ENHRY and SYGVKD. V dropped 6 bases and J dropped 1 base, with 9 bases sitting between them. The CDR3 region is CAIRGNGNTEAFF. CDR3 nucleotides: TGTGCCATCAGGGGAAACGGGAACACTGAAGCTTTCTTT.

This rearrangement joins TRBV6-2 or TRBV6-3 to TRBJ1-1; 8 positions agree with TRBD1. The CDR3 has 14 amino acids. The ends lost 2 bases at V and 1 base at J; junction bases unmatched: 0. Per germline, CDR1 MNHEY and CDR2 SVGEGT. The CDR3 DNA is TGTGCCAGCAGTTACGACAGGGGGAACACTGAAGCTTTCTTT. Translated, it gives CASSYDRGNTEAFF.

The gene calls are TRBV5-1 and TRBJ1-2, with TRBD1 matching 9 bases. In germline, CDR1 is SGHRS, CDR2 YFSETQ. CDR3 length: 13 amino acids. Unmatched junction bases numbered 5, after V lost 4 bases and J lost 7 bases. The CDR3 protein is CASSAGQGSGYTF. The CDR3 DNA reads TGCGCCAGCAGCGCGGGACAGGGTAGTGGCTACACCTTC.

The chain recombines TRBV9 with TRBJ2-7, with TRBD1 identical over 8 bases. J was trimmed by 0 bases and V by 0 bases; bases with no gene match: 11. The germline V gene has CDR1 SGDLS and CDR2 YYNGEE. This CDR3 is 18 amino acids long. CDR3 nucleotide sequence: TGTGCCAGCAGCGTAGGGCAGGGGGCCCTTCCGAGCTCCTACGAGCAGTACTTC. Encoded protein: CASSVGQGALPSSYEQYF.

The chain joins TRBV6-5 to TRBJ2-7; TRBD1 matches at 10 bases. The CDR3 length is 13 residues. CDR1 and CDR2 (germline): MNHEY, SVGAGI. With V trimmed by 7 bases and J by 5 bases, 5 bases remained unmatched. CDR3 nucleotide sequence: TGTGCCAGCATGTTGGACAGGGGGAACGAGCAGTACTTC. Protein: CASMLDRGNEQYF.

This clone was recorded a few times. The V gene is TRBV7-9, the J gene TRBJ1-5; maybe TRBD1 (6 bases). V was shortened by 5 bases and J by 7 bases, with 12 bases between the two germline ends. This CDR3 spans 13 amino acids. The germline gives CDR1 SEHNR, CDR2 FQNEAQ (reference sequence). The CDR3 spells CASSTEQGQPQHF. DNA of the CDR3: TGTGCCAGCAGCACGGAGCAGGGGCAGCCCCAGCATTTT.

The chain has TRBV5-4 and TRBJ2-1, with 10 bases fitting TRBD2. The V segment lost 4 bases and the J segment 9 bases; nucleotides outside the gene matches: 7. The CDR3 loop spans 14 amino acids. CDR1 is SGHNT and CDR2 is YYREEE in the germline V gene (reference sequence). CDR3 nucleotides: TGTGCCAGCAGCGATACTAGCGGGGCTGGTGAGCAGTTCTTC. Translating it yields CASSDTSGAGEQFF.

This chain uses TRBV18 with TRBJ1-4; D might be TRBD1 (6 bases). CDR3 size: 16 residues. V lost 4 bases to trimming and J lost 0 bases, with 12 bases between them. Germline CDR1 reads KGHSH; CDR2 reads LQKENI. CDR3 residues: CASSRGQLTTNEKLFF. For the CDR3, the DNA is TGTGCCAGCTCACGAGGACAGTTAACAACTAATGAAAAACTGTTTTTT.

The genes are TRBV10-3 and TRBJ1-1; D uncertain. Per germline, CDR1 ENHRY and CDR2 SYGVKD. Deletions cut 0 bases from V and 1 base from J, with 9 bases between. CDR3 length equals 15 residues. Here the CDR3 reads CAISESLAQNTEAFF. DNA of the CDR3: TGTGCCATCAGTGAGTCGTTGGCGCAGAACACTGAAGCTTTCTTT.

CDR3 region: CASSQEGRGSHNEQFF. As DNA, the CDR3 is TGTGCCAGCAGCCAAGAAGGACGGGGGTCCCACAATGAGCAGTTCTTC. V is TRBV3-1 (or the pseudogene TRBV3-2) and J is TRBJ2-1, with D perhaps TRBD2 (6 bases). The germline V and J ends were trimmed by 0 bases and 5 bases, with 14 bases remaining between them. The length of the CDR3 is 16 residues. CDR1 and CDR2 from the germline V gene are LGHDT and YNNKEL (reference sequence).

This rearrangement joins TRBV2 to TRBJ1-5; D gene ambiguous. Germline CDR1 reads SNHLY; CDR2 reads FYNNEI. V was trimmed by 6 bases and J by 2 bases, leaving 8 bases between them. The CDR3 has 13 residues. The CDR3 nucleotides are TGTGCCAGCAGGGTCTTTGGCAATCAGCCCCAGCATTTT. Protein: CASRVFGNQPQHF.

The chain couples TRBV3-1 (or the pseudogene TRBV3-2) to TRBJ1-2, with D possibly TRBD1 on 6 matching bases. Trimming cost V 4 bases and J 0 bases, with 12 bases left between them. The CDR3 totals 15 residues. Looked up from germline, CDR1 is LGHDT and CDR2 is YNNKEL (reference sequence). The CDR3 here is CASSRVTGSNYGYTF. As DNA, the CDR3 is TGTGCCAGCAGCCGAGTGACAGGATCTAACTATGGCTACACCTTC.

The V call is TRBV11-2, the J call TRBJ1-2; D uncertain. This CDR3 has 15 amino acids. From germline, CDR1 is SGHAT and CDR2 FQNNGV. The V end lost 5 bases, the J end lost 0 bases, and 13 bases lay between the germline ends. The CDR3 spells CASSRNGRTNYGYTF. CDR3 sequence (DNA): TGTGCCAGCAGCCGCAATGGCAGGACTAACTATGGCTACACCTTC.